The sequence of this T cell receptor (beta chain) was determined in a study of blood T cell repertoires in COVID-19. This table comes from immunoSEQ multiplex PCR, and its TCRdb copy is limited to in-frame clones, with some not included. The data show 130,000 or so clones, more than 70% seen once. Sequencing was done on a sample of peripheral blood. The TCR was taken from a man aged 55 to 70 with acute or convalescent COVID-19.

This chain's CDR3 is CASSQEDRGTGELFF. CDR3 nucleotides: TGCGCCAGCAGCCAAGAGGACCGGGGAACCGGGGAGCTGTTTTTT. This sequence joins TRBV4-3 and TRBJ2-2, with D possibly matching TRBD2 (5 bases). Germline values: CDR1 LGHNA, CDR2 YSLEER. This CDR3 has 15 residues. Deletions cut 0 bases from V and 5 bases from J, with 10 bases between.